A selection of T cell receptor beta chains follows, all from one sample in a study of T cell changes during pregnancy in multiple sclerosis. Some clones are missing from TCRdb's copy, which holds only in-frame ones; the method was immunoSEQ multiplex PCR. The sample carries about 110,000 clones, roughly 90% recorded once. Here the sequenced sample was peripheral blood, taken in the third trimester of pregnancy. The origin of the receptors is a female donor with multiple sclerosis, enrolled in a pregnancy study. Each CDR3 is given with its conserved first and last residue. A D gene is named only where the DNA matches it firmly. Where a row states a size, it is once, few, many or the class of an expanded clone; other rows omit it.

V gene: TRBV28
J gene: TRBJ1-1
D gene: .
clone size: .
CDR3 DNA: TGTGCCAGCAGTTCTTTCCTCGACCCGGGGAACACTGAAGCTTTCTTT
CDR3 protein: CASSSFLDPGNTEAFF

V gene: TRBV27
J gene: TRBJ2-7
D gene: .
clone size: once
CDR3 DNA: TGTGCCAGCAGTTTATCCGGGAGACCCAACGAGCAGTACTTC
CDR3 protein: CASSLSGRPNEQYF

V gene: TRBV2
J gene: TRBJ2-1
D gene: TRBD2
clone size: .
CDR3 DNA: TGTGCCAGCAGCGAACGAGAGATAATCCGTTTCATTACCGGGACTAGCGGGATATATGAGCAGTTCTTC
CDR3 protein: CASSEREIIRFITGTSGIYEQFF

V gene: TRBV6-6
J gene: TRBJ2-5
D gene: TRBD2
clone size: .
CDR3 DNA: TGTGCCAGCAGTTCTCCTAGCGGGGCCCAAGAGACCCAGTACTTC
CDR3 protein: CASSSPSGAQETQYF

V gene: TRBV10-3
J gene: TRBJ2-7
D gene: TRBD1
clone size: .
CDR3 DNA: TGTGCCATCAGGCGCGGGACAGGGTCTTACGAGCAGTACTTC
CDR3 protein: CAIRRGTGSYEQYF

V gene: TRBV2
J gene: TRBJ2-2
D gene: .
clone size: .
CDR3 DNA: TGTGCCAGCAGTAAGGACACCTCCAGAGGCACCGGGGAGCTGTTTTTT
CDR3 protein: CASSKDTSRGTGELFF

V gene: TRBV2
J gene: TRBJ2-5
D gene: .
clone size: .
CDR3 DNA: TGTGCCAGCAGATTCTCCGGGACAAGAAAAGAGACCCAGTACTTC
CDR3 protein: CASRFSGTRKETQYF

V gene: TRBV7-6
J gene: TRBJ2-7
D gene: .
clone size: .
CDR3 DNA: TGTGCCAGCAGCTTAGCGATCACAGGCAGACCCTACGAGCAGTACTTC
CDR3 protein: CASSLAITGRPYEQYF

V gene: TRBV28
J gene: TRBJ1-2
D gene: .
clone size: .
CDR3 DNA: TGTGCCAGCAGCCTGGCGGGCGGGAAAGCTAACTATGGCTACACCTTC
CDR3 protein: CASSLAGGKANYGYTF

V gene: TRBV2
J gene: TRBJ1-4
D gene: .
clone size: .
CDR3 DNA: TGTGCCAGCCACTTTACTACAACTAATGAAAAACTGTTTTTT
CDR3 protein: CASHFTTTNEKLFF

V gene: TRBV19
J gene: TRBJ2-7
D gene: TRBD1
clone size: .
CDR3 DNA: TGTGCCAGTAGTTCCCTGACAGGGAGCTCCTACGAGCAGTACTTC
CDR3 protein: CASSSLTGSSYEQYF

V gene: TRBV19
J gene: TRBJ1-2
D gene: .
clone size: .
CDR3 DNA: TGTGCCAGTAGTGGAAACAGGGTTTCCTATGGCTACACCTTC
CDR3 protein: CASSGNRVSYGYTF

V gene: TRBV5-1
J gene: TRBJ1-1
D gene: .
clone size: once
CDR3 DNA: TGCGCCAGCAGCTTGGTAAAGCAGAACACTGAAGCTTTCTTT
CDR3 protein: CASSLVKQNTEAFF

V gene: TRBV19
J gene: TRBJ2-1
D gene: TRBD2
clone size: .
CDR3 DNA: TGTGCCAGTAGTATAGTTGCGGGGGGGCTTCCCAATGAGCAGTTCTTC
CDR3 protein: CASSIVAGGLPNEQFF

V gene: TRBV28
J gene: TRBJ2-1
D gene: TRBD2
clone size: .
CDR3 DNA: TGTGCCACCTTAATCGGGAGTAGCGGGGTCAATGAGCAGTTCTTC
CDR3 protein: CATLIGSSGVNEQFF

V gene: TRBV10-3
J gene: TRBJ2-7
D gene: TRBD1
clone size: .
CDR3 DNA: TGTGCCATCAGGCAGGGGGCGAATTCCTACGAGCAGTACTTC
CDR3 protein: CAIRQGANSYEQYF

V gene: TRBV7-9
J gene: TRBJ1-1
D gene: TRBD1
clone size: .
CDR3 DNA: TGTGCCAGCAGCTTCCGGACAGGGATGGTCACTGAAGCTTTCTTT
CDR3 protein: CASSFRTGMVTEAFF

V gene: TRBV5-8
J gene: TRBJ1-4
D gene: TRBD1
clone size: once
CDR3 DNA: TGTGCCAGCAGCAACCGACGGGGGACAGCGGATCGTTTGGTCGGGGAAAAACTGTTTTTT
CDR3 protein: CASSNRRGTADRLVGEKLFF

V gene: TRBV5-4
J gene: TRBJ2-7
D gene: .
clone size: once
CDR3 DNA: TGTGCCAGCAGCTGGGGGGACGAGCAGTACTTC
CDR3 protein: CASSWGDEQYF

V gene: TRBV7-8
J gene: TRBJ2-5
D gene: TRBD1
clone size: .
CDR3 DNA: TGTGCCAGCAGCTCGCGTGCCGGGACAGGGACCCAAGAGACCCAGTACTTC
CDR3 protein: CASSSRAGTGTQETQYF

V gene: TRBV2
J gene: TRBJ2-1
D gene: TRBD2
clone size: .
CDR3 DNA: TGTGCCAGCAGTGCTCCGGGACTAGCGGATTACAATGAGCAGTTCTTC
CDR3 protein: CASSAPGLADYNEQFF

V gene: TRBV5-1
J gene: TRBJ2-3
D gene: TRBD2
clone size: .
CDR3 DNA: TGCGCCAGCAGCCCACCTAGCGGGAGGACAGATACGCAGTATTTT
CDR3 protein: CASSPPSGRTDTQYF

V gene: TRBV25-1
J gene: TRBJ2-7
D gene: TRBD2
clone size: .
CDR3 DNA: TGTGCCAGCAGTGAATTAGGCGGCAGGGAGGGGCCCTACGAGCAGTACTTC
CDR3 protein: CASSELGGREGPYEQYF

V gene: TRBV5-4
J gene: TRBJ1-1
D gene: .
clone size: once
CDR3 DNA: TGTGCCAGCAGCTTGGTCCGCGGGAACACTGAAGCTTTCTTT
CDR3 protein: CASSLVRGNTEAFF

V gene: TRBV5-1
J gene: TRBJ2-1
D gene: TRBD2
clone size: .
CDR3 DNA: TGCGCCAGCAGCGTCACTAGCGGGGGGGTCTACAATGAGCAGTTCTTC
CDR3 protein: CASSVTSGGVYNEQFF

V gene: TRBV6-1
J gene: TRBJ1-1
D gene: .
clone size: .
CDR3 DNA: TGTGCCAGCAGTTCCCTCCCAGAACTGAACACTGAAGCTTTCTTT
CDR3 protein: CASSSLPELNTEAFF

V gene: TRBV5-4
J gene: TRBJ1-1
D gene: .
clone size: .
CDR3 DNA: TGTGCCAGCAGCTCTCGTAGAAACACTGAAGCTTTCTTT
CDR3 protein: CASSSRRNTEAFF

V gene: TRBV9
J gene: TRBJ2-2
D gene: TRBD1
clone size: .
CDR3 DNA: TGTGCCAGCAGCGTGTCCCCACTGCGGACAGGGGGTAACACCGGGGAGCTGTTTTTT
CDR3 protein: CASSVSPLRTGGNTGELFF

V gene: TRBV27
J gene: TRBJ1-3
D gene: TRBD1
clone size: .
CDR3 DNA: TGTGCCAGCAGTTCCTCCGGGACAGTGGTCTCTGGAAACACCATATATTTT
CDR3 protein: CASSSSGTVVSGNTIYF

V gene: TRBV29-1
J gene: TRBJ1-6
D gene: .
clone size: .
CDR3 DNA: TGCAGCGTAAGGAAAGGGGGAAATTCACCCCTCCACTTT
CDR3 protein: CSVRKGGNSPLHF

V gene: TRBV19
J gene: TRBJ1-5
D gene: .
clone size: .
CDR3 DNA: TGTGCCAGTAGTATGGGGACACGGTATCAGCCCCAGCATTTT
CDR3 protein: CASSMGTRYQPQHF

V gene: TRBV19
J gene: TRBJ1-1
D gene: .
clone size: .
CDR3 DNA: TGTGCCAGTACCTTTCAAGTCTCCCTAAAAATGAACACTGAAGCTTTCTTT
CDR3 protein: CASTFQVSLKMNTEAFF

V gene: TRBV7-6
J gene: TRBJ1-3
D gene: .
clone size: few
CDR3 DNA: TGTGCCAGCAGCTTAGATAATCGGGGAACCATATATTTT
CDR3 protein: CASSLDNRGTIYF